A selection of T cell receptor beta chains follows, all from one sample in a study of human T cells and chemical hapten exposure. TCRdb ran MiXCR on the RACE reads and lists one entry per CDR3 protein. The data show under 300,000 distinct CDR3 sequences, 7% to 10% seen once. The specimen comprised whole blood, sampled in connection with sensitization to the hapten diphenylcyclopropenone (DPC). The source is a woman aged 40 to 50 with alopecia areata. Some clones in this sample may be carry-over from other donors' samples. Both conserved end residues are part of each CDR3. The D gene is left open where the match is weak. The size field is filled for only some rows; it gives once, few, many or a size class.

DNA: TGTGCCAGCAGTTACGGTGCAGGGAACACTGAAGCTTTCTTT
CDR3: CASSYGAGNTEAFF
D: NA
J: TRBJ1-1
length: 14
size: few
V: TRBV6-5

DNA: TGTGCCAGCAGCTTGACTAGCGGGAACTACGAGCAGTACTTC
CDR3: CASSLTSGNYEQYF
D: TRBD2
J: TRBJ2-7
length: 14
size: many
V: TRBV11-3

DNA: TGTGCCAGCAGCCCTAGTACGGGTGATGAAAAACTGTTTTTT
CDR3: CASSPSTGDEKLFF
D: NA
J: TRBJ1-4
length: 14
size: many
V: TRBV7-9

DNA: TGTGCCAGCTCACCACGGACAGGGGGAAGCAATCAGCCCCAGCATTTT
CDR3: CASSPRTGGSNQPQHF
D: TRBD1
J: TRBJ1-5
length: 16
size: NA
V: TRBV18

DNA: TGTGCCAGCAGCTTAGTCGGGACAGACCACACAGATACGCAGTATTTT
CDR3: CASSLVGTDHTDTQYF
D: TRBD1
J: TRBJ2-3
length: 16
size: few
V: TRBV7-2

DNA: TGTGCCAGCAGTTTAAGACAGGGCGGGAGTGAGCAGTTCTTC
CDR3: CASSLRQGGSEQFF
D: NA
J: TRBJ2-1
length: 14
size: many
V: TRBV27

DNA: TGTGCCAGCGGGCGACAGAGCAATCAGCCCCAGCATTTT
CDR3: CASGRQSNQPQHF
D: NA
J: TRBJ1-5
length: 13
size: few
V: TRBV6-2/TRBV6-3

DNA: TGCGCCAGCAGCTCCCGGACTAGCGGGAGACAGGGCGAGCAGTACTTC
CDR3: CASSSRTSGRQGEQYF
D: TRBD2
J: TRBJ2-7
length: 16
size: few
V: TRBV5-1

DNA: TGTGCCAGCTCACCACGGACTAGCGGGAGTACCGGGGAGCTGTTTTTT
CDR3: CASSPRTSGSTGELFF
D: TRBD2
J: TRBJ2-2
length: 16
size: many
V: TRBV18

DNA: TGTGCCAGCAGCTCCCCAATGCCGGGACGGGATCAGCCCCAGCATTTT
CDR3: CASSSPMPGRDQPQHF
D: NA
J: TRBJ1-5
length: 16
size: few
V: TRBV7-2

DNA: TGTGCCACCAGTGGCCAGCGGGAGGGCCGCCACACAGATACGCAGTATTTT
CDR3: CATSGQREGRHTDTQYF
D: TRBD2
J: TRBJ2-3
length: 17
size: few
V: TRBV24-1

DNA: TGTGCCAGCAGTGGCTGGGGCGCGAGGAATCAGCCCCAGCATTTT
CDR3: CASSGWGARNQPQHF
D: NA
J: TRBJ1-5
length: 15
size: many
V: TRBV2

DNA: TGTGCCATCAGTGATTCAGGGGGCAGCAATCAGCCCCAGCATTTT
CDR3: CAISDSGGSNQPQHF
D: TRBD1
J: TRBJ1-5
length: 15
size: many
V: TRBV10-3

DNA: TGTGCCAGCAGCCCAAGCCCCCGACAGGGAGCCTACGAGCAGTACTTC
CDR3: CASSPSPRQGAYEQYF
D: TRBD1
J: TRBJ2-7
length: 16
size: many
V: TRBV28

DNA: TGTGCCAGCAGCCAAGATCGAAGGACAGGGGGCATCGATACGCAGTATTTT
CDR3: CASSQDRRTGGIDTQYF
D: TRBD1
J: TRBJ2-3
length: 17
size: NA
V: TRBV3-1

DNA: TGTGCCAGCAGTTTCTCCCAGGGTATAGATGGCTACACCTTC
CDR3: CASSFSQGIDGYTF
D: NA
J: TRBJ1-2
length: 14
size: many
V: TRBV12-3/TRBV12-4

DNA: TGCAGTGCTAGACTTGCCGGGACAGGAGTCTATAATTCACCCCTCCACTTT
CDR3: CSARLAGTGVYNSPLHF
D: TRBD1
J: TRBJ1-6
length: 17
size: few
V: TRBV20-1

DNA: TGTGCCAGCAGCGGGACAGGGGGGCCCTACGAGCAGTACTTC
CDR3: CASSGTGGPYEQYF
D: TRBD1
J: TRBJ2-7
length: 14
size: few
V: TRBV7-2

DNA: TGTGCCAGCAGTTCCGGGGGACTAGCGGGAGTAGAGCAGTACTTC
CDR3: CASSSGGLAGVEQYF
D: TRBD2
J: TRBJ2-7
length: 15
size: few
V: TRBV28

DNA: TGTGCCAGCAGCTCCACCCGGGGCGGACCCTACGAGCAGTACTTC
CDR3: CASSSTRGGPYEQYF
D: NA
J: TRBJ2-7
length: 15
size: NA
V: TRBV7-2

DNA: TGTGCCAGCAGTCGGACGGGGCACAACACTGAAGCTTTCTTT
CDR3: CASSRTGHNTEAFF
D: NA
J: TRBJ1-1
length: 14
size: few
V: TRBV28

DNA: TGTGCCAGCAGCTTACCCATCTCCTACGAGCAGTACTTC
CDR3: CASSLPISYEQYF
D: NA
J: TRBJ2-7
length: 13
size: few
V: TRBV7-9

DNA: TGTGCCAGCAGCCTGATGGGGGGAAAAGCCTACGAGCAGTACTTC
CDR3: CASSLMGGKAYEQYF
D: NA
J: TRBJ2-7
length: 15
size: few
V: TRBV28

DNA: TGCAGTGCTAGGAGTAGTTACCTCTCCTACGAGCAGTACTTC
CDR3: CSARSSYLSYEQYF
D: NA
J: TRBJ2-7
length: 14
size: NA
V: TRBV20-1

DNA: TGTGCCAGCAGTTCCTGGACCGGCGGGGAGACCCAGTACTTC
CDR3: CASSSWTGGETQYF
D: NA
J: TRBJ2-5
length: 14
size: NA
V: TRBV6-5

DNA: TGTGCCAGCAGCCATATGAGCCAGGGGACTTACGAGCAGTACTTC
CDR3: CASSHMSQGTYEQYF
D: NA
J: TRBJ2-7
length: 15
size: few
V: TRBV3-1

DNA: TGCAGTGCTAGATACGGGCGAGAGACCCAGTACTTC
CDR3: CSARYGRETQYF
D: NA
J: TRBJ2-5
length: 12
size: few
V: TRBV20-1

DNA: TGTGCCAGCAGTTACTCGCCGGGCGGAGTACAGGACAGGTTGAATTCACCCCTCCACTTT
CDR3: CASSYSPGGVQDRLNSPLHF
D: TRBD1
J: TRBJ1-6
length: 20
size: few
V: TRBV6-5

DNA: TGCAGTGCTAGTATAGGACATGGAATGAGCTACGAGCAGTACTTC
CDR3: CSASIGHGMSYEQYF
D: NA
J: TRBJ2-7
length: 15
size: few
V: TRBV20-1

DNA: TGTGCCAGCAGTGAAGATGCACAGGGGGCCTACAATGAGCAGTTCTTC
CDR3: CASSEDAQGAYNEQFF
D: TRBD1
J: TRBJ2-1
length: 16
size: few
V: TRBV6-1

DNA: TGTGCCAGCAGCCTACGAATGGGCGGGGGGTACAATGAGCAGTTCTTC
CDR3: CASSLRMGGGYNEQFF
D: TRBD2
J: TRBJ2-1
length: 16
size: NA
V: TRBV11-2

DNA: TGCAGCGTTTCGGGACGCTTAACCTACGAGCAGTACTTC
CDR3: CSVSGRLTYEQYF
D: NA
J: TRBJ2-7
length: 13
size: NA
V: TRBV29-1

DNA: TGTGCCAGCAGTTTTCCTACAGGGAAAGATACGCAGTATTTT
CDR3: CASSFPTGKDTQYF
D: NA
J: TRBJ2-3
length: 14
size: NA
V: TRBV5-4

DNA: TGCAGCGTTTCCGGGTTCTTCAATGAGCAGTTCTTC
CDR3: CSVSGFFNEQFF
D: NA
J: TRBJ2-1
length: 12
size: NA
V: TRBV29-1

DNA: TGCGCCAGCAGCTTCAAGACAACCTCGAACACTGAAGCTTTCTTT
CDR3: CASSFKTTSNTEAFF
D: NA
J: TRBJ1-1
length: 15
size: NA
V: TRBV5-1

DNA: TGTGCCAGCTCACCACGGCGAGGGGTAGAAAAACTGTTTTTT
CDR3: CASSPRRGVEKLFF
D: NA
J: TRBJ1-4
length: 14
size: once
V: TRBV18